The 18 T cell receptor beta chains presented below share a single source sample, sequenced in a study of human T cells and chemical hapten exposure. The time point denotes: pre-sensitization, week 0. Treatment described: therapeutic diphenylcyclopropenone sensitization with weekly scalp DPC. TCRdb called the RACE reads again in MiXCR, with one record for every CDR3 protein. The sample holds fewer than 350,000 distinct CDR3 sequences; roughly 8% are singletons and the top ten take roughly 1.2%. The sequences come from whole blood, collected in connection with sensitization to the hapten diphenylcyclopropenone (DPC). These receptors were obtained from a man in his late teens or twenties with alopecia areata. Some clones in this sample may be carry-over from other donors' samples.

This chain connects TRBV9 to TRBJ2-7, with 8 bases fitting TRBD1. J was trimmed by 2 bases and V by 3 bases; bases with no gene match: 4. From germline, CDR1 is SGDLS and CDR2 YYNGEE. The CDR3 loop spans 14 amino acids. The CDR3 spells CASSAGTGPYEQYF. CDR3 in DNA: TGTGCCAGCAGCGCGGGGACAGGTCCCTACGAGCAGTACTTC. Filled out from reference TRBV9 and TRBJ2-7, the complete variable domain reads DSGVTQTPKHLITATGQRVTLRCSPRSGDLSVYWYQQSLDQGLQFLIQYYNGEERAKGNILERFSAQQFPDLHSELNLSSLELGDSALYFCASSAGTGPYEQYFGPGTRLTVT.

The chain recombines TRBV7-2 with TRBJ2-3; maybe TRBD1 (6 bases). This CDR3 has 14 residues. The V end was cut by 1 base, the J end by 5 bases, with 10 bases between. Germline CDR1 and CDR2: SGHTA and FQGNSA. This CDR3 reads CASSLGAGEDTQYF. CDR3 coding DNA: TGTGCCAGCAGCTTAGGTGCAGGGGAAGATACGCAGTATTTT.

This clonotype was found a few times. This chain uses TRBV2 with TRBJ2-4, with 9 nucleotides matching TRBD1. This CDR3 has 16 residues. Germline CDR1 reads SNHLY; CDR2 reads FYNNEI. Trimming cost V 6 bases and J 3 bases; bases outside gene matches: 9. The CDR3 reads CASRFGGQGDKNIQYF. The CDR3 bases are TGTGCCAGCAGGTTCGGGGGACAGGGTGACAAAAACATTCAGTACTTC.

The chain links TRBV12-3 or TRBV12-4 to TRBJ1-6, with a weak D call TRBD1 (5 bases). V lost 6 bases, J lost 5 bases, and 11 bases lay in between. The CDR3 extends over 14 amino acids. This CDR3 reads CASRGDGNNSPLHF. CDR3 coding DNA: TGTGCCAGCAGAGGGGACGGCAATAATTCACCCCTCCACTTT.

The V and J genes are TRBV27 and TRBJ2-5; TRBD1 might be the D (5 bases). V lost 4 bases, J lost 1 base, and 10 bases lay in between. CDR1 is MNHEY, CDR2 SMNVEV, per germline (reference sequence). This CDR3 is 14 amino acids long. Here the CDR3 DNA reads TGTGCCAGCAGTTCCATCGACAGCCAAGAGACCCAGTACTTC. Amino acid sequence: CASSSIDSQETQYF.

This clonotype was recorded a few times. This chain uses TRBV7-9 with TRBJ2-5, with TRBD1 identical over 8 bases. Germline V gene data show CDR1 as SEHNR and CDR2 as FQNEAQ (reference sequence). The CDR3 is made up of 14 amino acids. The V and J ends lost 4 bases and 5 bases, in that order; junction bases with no gene match: 6. CDR3 sequence (DNA): TGTGCCAGCAGCTCGGGACAGGCCGGGGAGACCCAGTACTTC. It specifies CASSSGQAGETQYF.

This clonotype was observed a handful of times. The gene calls are TRBV29-1 and TRBJ1-1; D gene unclear. Germline lookup yields CDR1 SQVTM and CDR2 ANQGSEA. There are 13 residues in the CDR3. V lost 1 base, J lost 0 bases, and 6 bases lay in between. CDR3 bases: TGCAGCGTTGAAGGAGGGATGAACACTGAAGCTTTCTTT. This gives the protein CSVEGGMNTEAFF.

This clonotype was observed a few times. The chain joins TRBV9 to TRBJ2-7, with D possibly being TRBD2 (5 bases). The germline CDR1 and CDR2 sequences are SGDLS and YYNGEE. With 0 bases removed from V and 6 bases from J, the gap between germline ends came to 10 bases. The CDR3 consists of 13 residues. The CDR3 DNA reads TGTGCCAGCAGCGTAGGGGCTGGGAGCGAGCAGTACTTC. Its translation is CASSVGAGSEQYF.

This clonotype was recorded many times. The junction departs from the called germline gene at one end, perhaps through a read error. This chain uses TRBV12-3 or TRBV12-4 with TRBJ2-1; 8 nucleotides align to TRBD2. This CDR3 has 16 amino acids. The CDR3 protein is CASSFSGGAYYHEQFF. The DNA of the CDR3 is TGTGCCAGCAGTTTCTCCGGGGGGGCCTACTACCATGAGCAGTTCTTC.

This clonotype has a count of ten or more. The chain uses TRBV6-5 and TRBJ2-4; no clear D. This CDR3 comprises 16 residues. Germline-derived CDR1 and CDR2 are MNHEY and SVGAGI. V was cut by 0 bases and J by 0 bases, with 9 bases left in between. CDR3 region: CASSYSNSKAKNIQYF. DNA for the CDR3: TGTGCCAGCAGTTACTCAAACAGCAAAGCCAAAAACATTCAGTACTTC.

J is TRBJ2-4 and V is TRBV20-1, with TRBD1 matching over 7 bases. This CDR3 contains 14 residues. V lost 3 bases to trimming and J lost 7 bases; unmatched junction nucleotides: 9. Germline lookup yields CDR1 DFQATT and CDR2 SNEGSKA (reference sequence). In DNA form, the CDR3 reads TGCAGTGCTAGGAGGCGGACAGGCTGGAACATTCAGTACTTC. As protein: CSARRRTGWNIQYF.

This clonotype was seen a handful of times. The chain uses TRBV7-9 and TRBJ1-1; a possible D gene is TRBD1 (6 bases). The CDR3 sequence is 16 residues long. V dropped 2 bases and J dropped 4 bases, with 17 bases sitting between them. Germline V CDR1 and CDR2: SEHNR, FQNEAQ (reference sequence). CDR3 bases: TGTGCCAGCAGCTTAAATTCAGGGGAGGGAGGCACTGAAGCTTTCTTT. Amino acids: CASSLNSGEGGTEAFF.

This clonotype was seen more than once but under ten times. CDR3 coding DNA: TGCGCCAGCAGCCAAGATCGCGAGCGAACCTACGAGCAGTACTTC. It is translated as CASSQDRERTYEQYF. This chain links TRBV4-3 with TRBJ2-7; no firm D call. Germline assignment: CDR1 LGHNA and CDR2 YSLEER. CDR3 size: 15 residues. Between the trimmed V and J ends, which lost 0 bases and 2 bases, there was a span of 11 bases.

This clonotype was recorded a few times. This chain joins TRBV2 and TRBJ1-1; unclear D gene. The CDR3 sequence is 13 residues long. Trimming removed 7 bases at V and 0 bases at J, with 9 bases between. Germline V gene data show CDR1 as SNHLY and CDR2 as FYNNEI. This chain's CDR3 is CASILDLNTEAFF. For the CDR3, the DNA is TGTGCCAGCATCTTAGACCTGAACACTGAAGCTTTCTTT.

This clonotype was seen a few times. The genes are TRBV7-2 and TRBJ1-4; D remains unclear. In germline, CDR1 is SGHTA, CDR2 FQGNSA. This CDR3 comprises 15 residues. Trimming shortened V by 2 bases and J by 0 bases, and 7 bases separated the two germline ends. The CDR3 sequence is CASSLFLTTNEKLFF. The CDR3 DNA is TGTGCCAGCAGCTTATTTCTTACAACTAATGAAAAACTGTTTTTT.

This clonotype came up a few times. V usage is TRBV6-2 or TRBV6-3 and J usage is TRBJ2-7; the match to TRBD1 covers 7 bases. Germline V CDR1 and CDR2: MNHEY, SVGEGT. The trim removed 2 bases at V and 0 bases at J, leaving 10 bases unmatched. The CDR3 loop spans 17 amino acids. CDR3 protein: CASSYRSTGLSSYEQYF. The CDR3 coding sequence is TGTGCCAGCAGTTACCGGTCGACAGGGTTGAGCTCCTACGAGCAGTACTTC.

This clonotype occurred a few times. The chain employs TRBV6-5 and TRBJ2-7; perhaps TRBD1 as D (5 bases). Trimming shortened V by 2 bases and J by 1 base, and 9 bases separated the two germline ends. CDR1 is MNHEY and CDR2 is SVGAGI in the germline V gene. This CDR3 is built from 14 residues. Here the CDR3 reads CASSYEQGSYEQYV. As DNA, the CDR3 is TGTGCCAGCAGTTACGAGCAGGGTTCCTACGAGCAGTACGTC.

At least ten counts were recorded for this clonotype. The chain uses TRBV7-7 and TRBJ1-4, with TRBD1 matching 8 bases. V shed 5 bases, J shed 5 bases, and the junction held 4 bases outside the gene matches. Per germline, CDR1 SSHAT and CDR2 FNYEAQ (reference sequence). The CDR3 sequence is 14 residues long. CDR3 sequence (DNA): TGTGCCAGCAGCCCCGGACAGGGCAATGAAAAACTGTTTTTT. This translates into CASSPGQGNEKLFF.